This T cell receptor (beta chain) was found in a study of blood T cells in healthy people across ages (dated by TCRdb to 2015 to 2017). Study-level background: In model experiments, roughly one uniquely barcoded TCR beta cDNA molecule per two T cells was captured by template switching. For two donors (one aged 18 to 29 and one aged 80 or older), the study analyzed two additional independent replicas of 1 million unique cDNA reads from the same blood draw. Four age groups were formed from the donors: young (average approximately 15 years), middle-aged (less than 40), aged (roughly 56) and long-lived (82). Donors of different ages were randomly distributed across sequencing lanes to avoid experimental bias. Using deep sequencing normalized with unique cDNA molecular identifiers, the study measured how TCR beta repertoire diversity changes with age.

Notes on this clonotype: Its antigen is unknown. Within one base of it there is no much larger clone, and no base qualities were kept.

Between the V and J ends, shortened by 3 bases and 7 bases respectively, the junction contains 16 bases. The CDR3 holds 15 amino acids from the cysteine to the phenylalanine. Of the read, only the CDR3 DNA is kept; its 45 bases are in frame from base 1. Sequences LNHNV (CDR1) and YYDKDF (CDR2) are obtained from the germline V gene (reference sequence). Donors were approximately 42 systemically healthy Caucasian individuals from Russia aged roughly 6 to 95 years. Each donor gave ten milliliters of peripheral blood, collected into EDTA-treated Vacutainer tubes. Ficoll-Paque density-gradient centrifugation was used to isolate PBMCs, with at least 7 million per sample. Trizol reagent was used to extract total RNA from PBMCs, with at least 5.5 micrograms per sample. For every donor, an aliquot of PBMCs went through flow cytometry to measure the percentages of naive CD45RAhigh/CD27high T cells. Libraries came from 5' RACE. The sequencing machine was an Illumina HiSeq 2500. A second PCR of roughly 6 to 12 cycles was performed with a sample-barcoded 5' primer and a J-beta primer mix. Each TCR beta cDNA molecule received a unique molecular identifier from a template-switch 5' adaptor carrying 12 random nucleotides. Each sample yielded at least 2.5 million CDR3-containing paired-end reads. All of the RNA was converted into first-strand cDNA using the Mint cDNA synthesis kit, with a TRBC-specific oligonucleotide serving as the primer. Following uracil-DNA glycosylase treatment, a first 18-cycle PCR with universal primers M1SS and BC2_uni_R was performed on all cDNA. Per the authors' processing: For normalization, 1 million high-quality reads, each with a distinct molecular identifier, were randomly selected from each sample. Reads sharing molecular identifiers were discarded rather than binned into consensus sequences. MiTCR, with a Q25 quality threshold and the strictest error-elimination algorithm, was used for CDR3 identification, clonotype clustering and error correction. A nonparametric unseen species model with Euler transformation was used to estimate lower-bound total TCR beta diversity. The public reads were reanalyzed by TCRdb: fastp trimming at Q25, MiXCR alignment, in-frame beta chains only. Every distinct CDR3 protein forms one entry, paired with its most common genes and DNA. The V and J calls were determined by TCRdb, not by the authors. Across this sample there are roughly 1.7 million distinct CDR3 sequences, with 34% seen only once. The biggest ten clones account for around 11% of the sample.

What the study reported, not specific to this receptor: There was a strong correlation between observed TCR beta diversity and the percentage of naive T cells measured by flow cytometry. Since profiling was done on bulk unsorted PBMCs, naive and antigen-experienced compartments could not be conclusively compared. Donor CMV infection status was unknown, potentially confounding age-related changes in expanded clonotypes. Estimates of total diversity from one million sequenced T cells were regarded as lower bounds and underestimates. Observed TCR beta diversity per million T cells fell roughly linearly with age, and a significant reduction was already apparent by age roughly 40. Compared with the aged group, the long-lived group had more naive CD4+ T cells, fewer expanded clones and increased TCR diversity, suggesting age selection.

The chain links TRBV15 with TRBJ2-1; a weak D assignment points to TRBD2 (5 bases agree). The source is a woman aged 25 to 39 in good health. The sample taken for sequencing was blood. The CDR3 protein sequence reads: CATSSMGDGFNEQFF. At the DNA level, the sequence is TGTGCCACCAGCAGCATGGGAGATGGGTTTAATGAGCAGTTCTTC.